These 24 T cell receptor beta chains were sequenced from one sample in a study of PD-1 blockade in classical Hodgkin lymphoma (dated by TCRdb to about 2020). Libraries came from the immunoSEQ multiplex PCR assay. Held by TCRdb, this immuneACCESS table contains in-frame sequences only and omits some clones. Under half of the omission traces to an unresolved V gene where checked; the cause of the rest is unknown. The sample contains 20,000 to 25,000 clones, 80% to 90% of them found a single time. Approximately 7.9% of the sample rests with the top ten. This sample's time point label indicates: cycle 2 day 1 (C2D1) of nivolumab. Relapse after autologous stem cell transplantation had occurred in all trial patients, and cohorts A, B and C were distinguished by prior brentuximab vedotin exposure. The starting material was peripheral blood mononuclear cells (PBMCs), obtained before the second cycle of nivolumab. The receptors stem from a human donor with classical Hodgkin lymphoma.

The J gene is TRBJ2-5, the V gene TRBV5-1, with TRBD2 matching over 9 bases. Germline CDR1 and CDR2: SGHRS and YFSETQ. The CDR3 has 14 residues. Germline trimming cut 4 bases from V and 1 base from J; bases unmatched to any gene: 2. The CDR3 sequence is CASSELAGQETQYF. DNA for the CDR3: TGCGCCAGCAGCGAACTAGCGGGCCAAGAGACCCAGTACTTC.

The chain links TRBV18 to TRBJ2-5; no clear D gene. This CDR3 contains 13 residues. V was pared by 2 bases and J by 1 base, with 5 bases between. The V gene's germline CDR1 is KGHSH and CDR2 LQKENI. The CDR3 sequence: CASSPLLQETQYF. DNA for the CDR3: TGTGCCAGCTCACCATTACTCCAAGAGACCCAGTACTTC.

The chain recombines TRBV5-1 with TRBJ2-4, with 11 nucleotides matching TRBD2. Losses at the gene ends were 2 bases for V and 0 bases for J; bases not matched to a gene: 10. Germline V lookup: CDR1 SGHRS, CDR2 YFSETQ. The CDR3 covers 19 residues. DNA of the CDR3: TGCGCCAGCAGCTTTGATCCGGGACTAGCGGCCTCAGCCAAAAACATTCAGTACTTC. It encodes CASSFDPGLAASAKNIQYF.

This rearrangement joins TRBV10-3 to TRBJ1-2; the D is unclear. Trimming left V 2 bases short and J 0 bases short, with 10 bases between. Germline CDR1 reads ENHRY; CDR2 reads SYGVKD. The CDR3 runs to 15 residues. As DNA, the CDR3 is TGTGCCATCAGTGAGAAGCAGCAGCCTAACTATGGCTACACCTTC. Translated, it gives CAISEKQQPNYGYTF.

Here the CDR3 reads CASSGGTSGTPSTDTQYF. The DNA for the CDR3 is TGTGCCAGTAGTGGCGGGACTAGCGGAACTCCTAGCACAGATACGCAGTATTTT. The genes are TRBV19 and TRBJ2-3, with TRBD2 matching over 11 bases. The CDR3 is 18 amino acids. Germline V gene lookup returns CDR1 LNHDA and CDR2 SQIVND (reference sequence). J lost 0 bases, V lost 5 bases, and 10 bases had no gene match.

This clone was found once. The chain carries TRBV9 and TRBJ2-5, with D tentatively TRBD1 (6 bases). CDR3 size: 15 residues. In germline, CDR1 is SGDLS, CDR2 YYNGEE. Between the trimmed V and J ends, which lost 0 bases and 5 bases, there was a span of 14 bases. Written as DNA, the CDR3 is TGTGCCAGCAGCGTAGCTGGGGGCGACGGTGAGACCCAGTACTTC. Encoded protein: CASSVAGGDGETQYF.

J is TRBJ1-3 and V is TRBV28; D gene uncertain. The V end was cut by 6 bases, the J end by 0 bases, with 15 bases between. The CDR3 is 16 residues long. Germline V gene lookup returns CDR1 MDHEN and CDR2 SYDVKM. The CDR3 region is CASSPPLGSSGNTIYF. CDR3 coding DNA: TGTGCCAGCAGCCCCCCCCTTGGGAGCTCTGGAAACACCATATATTTT.

V is TRBV7-2 and J is TRBJ2-7; the D gene could be TRBD1 or TRBD2 (5 bases each). The CDR3 spans 12 residues. In germline, CDR1 is SGHTA, CDR2 FQGNSA. V gave up 3 bases and J gave up 12 bases, with 15 bases separating them. In DNA form, the CDR3 reads TGTGCCAGCAGCTTTTACCGGGACCCTCCGTACTTC. It yields the protein CASSFYRDPPYF.

This clone has just a few counts. V gene TRBV6-1 combines with J gene TRBJ1-4, with no clear D. The V end was cut by 8 bases, the J end by 4 bases, with 11 bases between. The CDR3 is 13 amino acids. Germline assignment: CDR1 MNHNS and CDR2 SASEGT. CDR3 loop: CASCGSINEKLFF. The CDR3 DNA sequence: TGTGCCAGCTGTGGCAGTATTAATGAAAAACTGTTTTTT.

The rearrangement links TRBV27 to TRBJ1-1; D is ambiguous. The CDR3 sequence is 9 residues long. Germline loops: CDR1 MNHEY, CDR2 SMNVEV (reference sequence). The germline V and J ends were trimmed by 2 bases and 9 bases, with 1 base remaining between them. The CDR3 reads CASSLKAFF. The CDR3 nucleotides are TGTGCCAGCAGTTTAAAAGCTTTCTTT.

The rearrangement links TRBV7-2 to TRBJ2-3; 12 nucleotides agree with TRBD2. CDR3 length: 19 residues. The V gene's germline CDR1 is SGHTA and CDR2 FQGNSA. V dropped 2 bases and J dropped 0; count of bases not matched to a gene: 9. The CDR3 spells CASSLSTWTSGVSTDTQYF. Written as DNA, the CDR3 is TGTGCCAGCAGCTTAAGTACATGGACTAGCGGGGTTAGCACAGATACGCAGTATTTT.

V is TRBV11-3 and J is TRBJ2-3, with 9 bases matching TRBD1. The germline CDR1 and CDR2 sequences are SGHNT and YENEEA. J was trimmed by 6 bases and V by 0 bases; bases with no gene match: 7. This CDR3 has 16 residues. CDR3 sequence: CASSLETTGGHDTQYF. The CDR3 nucleotides read TGTGCCAGCAGCTTAGAGACGACAGGGGGTCACGATACGCAGTATTTT.

The CDR3 protein is CASSYAAGTYGYTF. As DNA, the CDR3 is TGTGCCAGCAGTTACGCGGCAGGGACCTATGGCTACACCTTC. The V and J genes are TRBV6-6 and TRBJ1-2; tentatively, D is TRBD1 (5 bases). V shed 2 bases and J shed 4 bases, with 11 bases lying between them. CDR3 length equals 14 residues. Germline loops: CDR1 MNHNY, CDR2 SVGAGI (reference sequence).

The chain joins TRBV29-1 to TRBJ2-3; D unresolved. V lost 3 bases to trimming and J lost 2 bases, with 9 bases between them. The CDR3 extends over 13 amino acids. CDR1 is SQVTM, CDR2 ANQGSEA, per germline. In DNA form, the CDR3 reads TGCAGCGTTGAGGGCCAGTCCACAGATACGCAGTATTTT. Its translation is CSVEGQSTDTQYF.

V and J are TRBV9 and TRBJ1-1, with 8 bases that match TRBD1. The V gene end was trimmed by 6 bases and the J gene end by 1 base; junction bases not matched to a gene: 8. Germline CDR1 reads SGDLS; CDR2 reads YYNGEE. The CDR3 runs to 15 residues. The CDR3 coding sequence is TGTGCCAGCACCAATCGGACAGGGAAGAACACTGAAGCTTTCTTT. As protein: CASTNRTGKNTEAFF.

The CDR3 bases are TGTGCCAGCAGCTTGTTAGCAAACACAGATACGCAGTATTTT. This sequence encodes CASSLLANTDTQYF. The genes are TRBV5-5 and TRBJ2-3; D is uncertain. The V gene's germline CDR1 is SGHKS and CDR2 YYEKEE (reference sequence). Trimming removed 1 base at V and 2 bases at J, with 8 bases between. The CDR3 is 14 residues long.

The chain uses TRBV4-1 and TRBJ1-1; D is unclear. The CDR3 length is 15 residues. Germline CDR1 MGHRA, CDR2 YSYEKL. Trimming removed 1 base from V and 1 base from J, with 10 bases in between. The CDR3 loop reads CASSQVGQPNTEAFF. The DNA for the CDR3 is TGCGCCAGCAGCCAAGTAGGGCAGCCGAACACTGAAGCTTTCTTT.

The chain couples TRBV27 to TRBJ2-7; possibly TRBD1 or TRBD2 for D (5 bases each). The V and J ends lost 2 bases and 4 bases respectively, with 21 bases between them. The CDR3 is 17 amino acids. Germline CDR1 reads MNHEY; CDR2 reads SMNVEV (reference sequence). CDR3 amino acids: CASSLRVVGTELYEQYF. CDR3 coding DNA: TGTGCCAGCAGTTTAAGGGTTGTCGGGACCGAGCTGTACGAGCAGTACTTC.

The chain has TRBV10-2 and TRBJ2-5; possibly TRBD1 or TRBD2 for D (5 bases each). Between the trimmed V and J ends, which lost 5 bases and 2 bases, there was a span of 18 bases. Germline V gives CDR1 WSHSY, CDR2 SAAADI. This CDR3 contains 16 residues. CDR3 residues: CASSSPRARAQETQYF. CDR3 DNA sequence: TGCGCCAGCAGTTCACCCAGGGCGCGGGCGCAAGAGACCCAGTACTTC.

The V gene is TRBV6-4, the J gene TRBJ1-2; no clear D. The CDR3 has 14 amino acids. V lost 3 bases, J lost 4 bases, and 12 bases lay in between. Germline-derived CDR1 and CDR2 are MRHNA and SNTAGT. CDR3 nucleotides: TGTGCCAGCAGTGATCACGCCGAGAGCTATGGCTACACCTTC. It translates to CASSDHAESYGYTF.

V is TRBV7-2 and J is TRBJ2-5; TRBD2 aligns across 8 bases. CDR3 length: 15 amino acids. With 1 base clipped from V and 5 bases from J, the junction kept 6 bases outside the gene matches. Germline CDR1 is SGHTA and CDR2 is FQGNSA. DNA for the CDR3: TGTGCCAGCAGCTTAGAATCGGGGGGGAGGGAGACCCAGTACTTC. It encodes CASSLESGGRETQYF.

The chain carries TRBV29-1 and TRBJ2-1; the match to TRBD2 covers 10 bases. The J segment lost 3 bases and the V segment lost 8 bases, leaving 10 bases of the junction unmatched. The V gene's germline CDR1 is SQVTM and CDR2 ANQGSEA. This CDR3 has 15 residues. This CDR3 reads CSSTSGAPFYNEQFF. Here the CDR3 DNA reads TGCAGCTCCACTAGCGGGGCCCCCTTCTACAATGAGCAGTTCTTC.

This chain connects TRBV28 to TRBJ1-3; TRBD1 matches at 9 bases. Germline V lookup: CDR1 MDHEN, CDR2 SYDVKM. The CDR3 has 18 amino acids. The J segment lost 2 bases and the V segment lost 6 bases, leaving 14 bases of the junction unmatched. The DNA for the CDR3 is TGTGCCAGCAGGAATTCCAAACAGGGGGCAGGAGCTGGAAACACCATATATTTT. Translation gives CASRNSKQGAGAGNTIYF.

The chain carries TRBV29-1 and TRBJ2-7; a possible D gene is TRBD1 (6 bases). CDR3 length: 16 residues. V shed 0 bases and J shed 0 bases, with 15 bases lying between them. The germline gives CDR1 SQVTM, CDR2 ANQGSEA. The CDR3 region is CSVEDERTANSYEQYF. The CDR3 DNA is TGCAGCGTTGAAGATGAGCGGACAGCGAACTCCTACGAGCAGTACTTC.